Listed below are T cell receptor beta chains from one sample, sequenced in a study of T cell repertoires in cytomegalovirus infection. TCRdb independently ran MiXCR on the reads; one entry per CDR3 protein. The top ten clones hold 13% of a sample with about 350,000 distinct CDR3 sequences, approximately 30% of them seen once. No antigens are known for them. Specimen: cultured PBMCs, collected from culture after CMV antigen stimulation. These TCRs come from a human donor in good health (CMV status not recorded). Some clones in this sample may be carry-over from other donors' samples. Both conserved end residues are part of each CDR3. A D gene is named only where the DNA matches it firmly. Not all rows give a size; the values are once, few, many and, for expanded clones, a class.

TRBJ2-5 | TRBV6-1 | TRBD2 | few | CASSKREPLGQETQYF | TGTGCCAGCAGTAAGCGGGAGCCCCTGGGCCAAGAGACCCAGTACTTC
TRBJ2-2 | TRBV7-8 | - | many | CASGGSVANTGELFF | TGTGCCAGCGGCGGTAGTGTCGCGAACACCGGGGAGCTGTTTTTT
TRBJ2-5 | TRBV12-3/TRBV12-4 | - | - | CASTGQEGETQYF | TGTGCCAGCACCGGACAGGAGGGGGAGACCCAGTACTTC
TRBJ1-4 | TRBV7-2 | TRBD1 | - | CASSLQGDEKLFF | TGTGCCAGCAGCTTACAGGGGGATGAAAAACTGTTTTTT
TRBJ2-1 | TRBV19 | - | - | CASRLRRIDNEQFF | TGTGCCAGCCGACTAAGGCGGATTGATAATGAGCAGTTCTTC
TRBJ2-2 | TRBV7-2 | - | few | CASSRGRREYTGELFF | TGTGCCAGCAGCCGAGGTCGCAGAGAATACACCGGGGAGCTGTTTTTT
TRBJ1-1 | TRBV7-2 | TRBD1 | many | CASSLKGQGATEAFF | TGTGCCAGCAGCTTAAAGGGACAGGGGGCGACTGAAGCTTTCTTT
TRBJ2-5 | TRBV9 | TRBD1 | - | CASSGSGTGKETQYF | TGTGCCAGCAGCGGTTCCGGGACAGGGAAGGAGACCCAGTACTTC
TRBJ1-1 | TRBV7-2 | TRBD1 | many | CASSPSTGTGNTEAFF | TGTGCCAGCAGCCCATCTACCGGGACAGGGAACACTGAAGCTTTCTTT
TRBJ2-1 | TRBV12-3/TRBV12-4 | - | - | CASSPGVANNEQFF | TGTGCCAGCAGTCCCGGGGTAGCGAACAATGAGCAGTTCTTC
TRBJ1-1 | TRBV6-6 | - | - | CASTVTGSEAFF | TGTGCCAGCACCGTCACTGGGTCTGAAGCTTTCTTT
TRBJ2-5 | TRBV5-1 | - | - | CASSTATIRETQYF | TGCGCCAGCAGCACCGCAACCATCCGGGAGACCCAGTACTTC
TRBJ1-1 | TRBV11-3 | - | few | CASSFGLHRAETMNTEAFF | TGTGCCAGCAGCTTTGGATTACACAGGGCTGAGACCATGAACACTGAAGCTTTCTTT
TRBJ2-1 | TRBV6-2/TRBV6-3 | TRBD2 | few | CASSYTLAGERFF | TGTGCCAGCAGTTACACTCTAGCGGGTGAGCGCTTCTTC
TRBJ2-1 | TRBV2 | TRBD1 | many | CASSGTGSYNEQFF | TGTGCCAGCAGTGGGACAGGATCCTACAATGAGCAGTTCTTC
TRBJ1-5 | TRBV7-2 | - | many | CASSTREYNQPQHF | TGTGCCAGCAGCACAAGGGAGTACAATCAGCCCCAGCATTTT
TRBJ1-2 | TRBV20-1 | TRBD1 | - | CSARVRDRGLGYYGYTF | TGCAGTGCTAGAGTCCGGGACAGGGGGCTTGGTTACTATGGCTACACCTTC
TRBJ2-3 | TRBV12-3/TRBV12-4 | - | - | CASSFNRKTDTQYF | TGTGCCAGCAGTTTCAACCGAAAAACAGATACGCAGTATTTT
TRBJ1-2 | TRBV5-4 | - | - | CASSLGARDDGYTF | TGTGCCAGCAGCCTCGGAGCGCGTGACGATGGCTACACCTTC
TRBJ2-5 | TRBV7-2 | - | - | CASSDSETQYF | TGTGCCAGCAGCGATAGTGAGACCCAGTACTTC
TRBJ2-7 | TRBV20-1 | - | - | CSARGTEFSYEQYF | TGCAGTGCTAGAGGGACAGAGTTCTCCTACGAGCAGTACTTC
TRBJ2-1 | TRBV7-4 | TRBD2 | - | CASSSPRASGGEQFF | TGTGCCAGCAGCTCCCCAAGGGCGAGCGGGGGGGAGCAGTTCTTC
TRBJ1-1 | TRBV5-1 | TRBD1 | - | CASSFSTGQDTEAFF | TGCGCCAGCAGCTTTTCGACAGGGCAGGACACTGAAGCTTTCTTT
TRBJ2-3 | TRBV6-2/TRBV6-3 | TRBD2 | - | CASREERGGTDTQYF | TGTGCCAGCAGGGAGGAACGGGGGGGCACAGATACGCAGTATTTT
TRBJ2-4 | TRBV7-2 | - | many | CASSLNMGPSGIQYF | TGTGCCAGCAGCCTGAATATGGGGCCAAGCGGCATTCAGTACTTC
TRBJ1-1 | TRBV12-3/TRBV12-4 | TRBD1 | few | CASSRTGMGPDTEAFF | TGTGCCAGCAGTAGGACAGGGATGGGGCCGGACACTGAAGCTTTCTTT
TRBJ2-1 | TRBV4-1 | TRBD2 | few | CASSQPLAGRYNEQFF | TGCGCCAGCAGCCAACCGCTAGCGGGAAGATACAATGAGCAGTTCTTC
TRBJ2-7 | TRBV24-1 | - | - | CATSEHGQNYEQYF | TGTGCCACCAGTGAACATGGACAAAACTACGAGCAGTACTTC
TRBJ1-4 | TRBV7-6 | - | - | CASSSHNTVQLFF | TGTGCCAGCAGCTCCCACAACACGGTTCAACTGTTTTTT
TRBJ2-1 | TRBV18 | TRBD1 | - | CASSLLQGAPSSYNEQFF | TGTGCCAGCTCACTATTGCAGGGGGCCCCGAGCTCCTACAATGAGCAGTTCTTC
TRBJ1-4 | TRBV11-2 | - | - | CASSLARAGASNEKLFF | TGTGCCAGCAGCTTAGCCCGCGCAGGGGCTAGTAATGAAAAACTGTTTTTT
TRBJ2-1 | TRBV7-2 | - | - | CASSFGGWSYNEQFF | TGTGCCAGCAGCTTTGGGGGCTGGTCCTACAATGAGCAGTTCTTC
TRBJ1-2 | TRBV6-5 | TRBD1 | once | CASSYSWLAGQGVGYTF | TGTGCCAGCAGTTACTCATGGCTGGCGGGACAGGGAGTAGGCTACACCTTC
TRBJ2-2 | TRBV6-6 | - | - | CASSLATPGELFF | TGTGCCAGCAGTTTGGCGACTCCCGGGGAGCTGTTTTTT
TRBJ2-7 | TRBV7-2 | - | many | CASSLGRVAYEQYF | TGTGCCAGCAGCTTAGGACGGGTGGCCTACGAGCAGTACTTC
TRBJ1-2 | TRBV19 | TRBD1 | few | CASSIETGVNYGYTF | TGTGCCAGTAGTATAGAGACAGGGGTCAACTATGGCTACACCTTC
TRBJ2-4 | TRBV27 | - | few | CASSSYPSVDIQYF | TGTGCCAGCAGTTCTTACCCCTCGGTAGACATTCAGTACTTC
TRBJ2-3 | TRBV7-2 | TRBD2 | many | CASSERGQDTQYF | TGTGCCAGCAGCGAGCGGGGGCAGGATACGCAGTATTTT
TRBJ1-2 | TRBV29-1 | TRBD1 | - | CSANRDSLSYGYTF | TGCAGCGCCAACCGGGACAGCCTTTCCTATGGCTACACCTTC
TRBJ1-1 | TRBV6-6 | - | - | CASSPTGIPEAFF | TGTGCCAGCAGTCCCACAGGGATCCCTGAAGCTTTCTTT
TRBJ1-1 | TRBV7-8 | - | few | CASTRTNLNTEAFF | TGTGCCAGCACCCGGACAAATCTGAACACTGAAGCTTTCTTT
TRBJ2-2 | TRBV11-3 | - | few | CAIIDRKPRELFF | TGTGCCATCATCGACAGGAAACCCCGGGAGCTGTTTTTT
TRBJ1-3 | TRBV4-1 | - | few | CASSQDLQISGNTIYF | TGCGCCAGCAGCCAAGATCTCCAGATCTCTGGAAACACCATATATTTT
TRBJ2-1 | TRBV7-9 | TRBD2 | few | CASSGGLADNEQFF | TGTGCCAGCAGCGGCGGACTAGCGGACAATGAGCAGTTCTTC
TRBJ2-1 | TRBV28 | - | - | CASSLLGAGTYNEQLF | TGTGCCAGCAGTTTATTAGGGGCGGGAACCTACAATGAGCAGTTGTTC
TRBJ1-4 | TRBV10-3 | - | - | CAISEGRARNEKLFF | TGTGCCATCAGTGAGGGCAGGGCCCGTAATGAAAAACTGTTTTTT
TRBJ2-7 | TRBV29-1 | - | once | CSVVGGGVGVRYEQYF | TGCAGCGTTGTTGGGGGTGGAGTGGGGGTTAGGTACGAGCAGTACTTC
TRBJ2-3 | TRBV7-9 | TRBD2 | few | CASSPPSGPSTDTQYF | TGTGCCAGCAGCCCCCCTAGCGGGCCTAGCACAGATACGCAGTATTTT
TRBJ1-6 | TRBV20-1 | - | few | CSARSELNSPLHF | TGCAGTGCTAGGAGTGAATTAAATTCACCCCTCCACTTT
TRBJ2-1 | TRBV6-4 | TRBD2 | - | CASSPSTSGRRNEQFF | TGTGCCAGCAGCCCCTCAACTAGCGGGAGAAGAAATGAGCAGTTCTTC
TRBJ2-5 | TRBV7-2 | - | few | CASSLWDRWGETQYF | TGTGCCAGCAGCTTATGGGACCGGTGGGGAGAGACCCAGTACTTC
TRBJ2-1 | TRBV6-5 | - | - | CASSFRDSIDEQIF | TGTGCCAGCAGTTTCCGGGACTCCATTGATGAGCAGATCTTC
TRBJ2-1 | TRBV7-2 | - | - | CASSPRMTGSYNEQFF | TGTGCCAGCAGCCCCCGGATGACAGGCTCCTACAATGAGCAGTTCTTC
TRBJ1-1 | TRBV6-2/TRBV6-3 | TRBD1 | few | CASSYSLTGQGYSFPEAFF | TGTGCCAGCAGTTATTCTCTTACGGGACAGGGCTATTCGTTCCCTGAAGCTTTCTTT
TRBJ2-1 | TRBV7-2 | - | few | CASSLASAALGEQFF | TGTGCCAGCAGCTTAGCGTCGGCTGCGCTTGGTGAGCAGTTCTTC
TRBJ1-1 | TRBV19 | - | - | CASNTRDGKNTEAFF | TGTGCCAGTAACACCCGGGACGGAAAGAACACTGAAGCTTTCTTT
TRBJ1-5 | TRBV7-2 | - | many | CASSPRQGNQPQHF | TGTGCCAGCAGCCCTCGACAGGGCAATCAGCCCCAGCATTTT
TRBJ2-1 | TRBV7-4 | TRBD2 | - | CASFLAGPYNEQFF | TGTGCCAGCTTTCTAGCGGGACCCTACAATGAGCAGTTCTTC
TRBJ2-7 | TRBV7-3 | - | - | CASSLGIGNSYEQYF | TGTGCCAGCAGCTTGGGGATTGGGAACTCCTACGAGCAGTACTTC
TRBJ2-1 | TRBV6-2/TRBV6-3 | TRBD2 | - | CASSPPSGTYNEQFF | TGTGCCAGCAGTCCGCCTAGCGGGACCTACAATGAGCAGTTCTTC